A selection of T cell receptor beta chains follows, all from one sample in a study of post-analysis software for immune sequencing data. Using its own MiXCR run on the PCR reads, TCRdb lists one record per CDR3 protein. The sample shows about 430,000 distinct CDR3 sequences, over 30% of them seen only once. The sample was blood. The receptors were gathered from a girl aged 2-10 years with multiple sclerosis. Both conserved end residues are part of each CDR3. The D gene is left open where the match is weak. Clone size is shown for a subset of rows, as once, few, many or a class of expanded clone.

v_gene	abundance	len	d_gene	j_gene	CDR3nt	CDR3aa
TRBV4-1	-	15	TRBD1	TRBJ2-7	TGCGCCAGCAGCCACGTCTTGACAGGGGGGCCCGAGCAGTACTTC	CASSHVLTGGPEQYF
TRBV12-3/TRBV12-4	few	14	-	TRBJ2-1	TGTGCCAGCAGAGAAGCGGTTACCTACAATGAGCAGTTCTTC	CASREAVTYNEQFF
TRBV9	-	15	-	TRBJ1-4	TGTGCCAGCAGCGTAGCTTCGGGAGGAGGTGAAAAACTGTTTTTT	CASSVASGGGEKLFF
TRBV20-1	few	14	TRBD1	TRBJ1-6	TGCAGTGCTAGACACGACAGGGGTAATTCACCCCTCCACTTT	CSARHDRGNSPLHF
TRBV12-3/TRBV12-4	-	15	TRBD1	TRBJ1-1	TGTGCCAGCAGCAGGACAGGAGCCCGGAACACTGAAGCTTTCTTT	CASSRTGARNTEAFF
TRBV6-6	few	13	-	TRBJ1-2	TGTGCCAGCAGTTATGGGGGGCGTTATGGCTACACCTTC	CASSYGGRYGYTF
TRBV29-1	few	16	-	TRBJ1-4	TGCAGCGCCCAAAAAGGGGGAAGCGCAACTAATGAAAAACTGTTTTTT	CSAQKGGSATNEKLFF
TRBV4-3	-	16	-	TRBJ2-4	TGCGCCAGCAGCCCCATCCGGGGCTCCGAGGGTGACATTCAGTACTTC	CASSPIRGSEGDIQYF
TRBV27	-	13	-	TRBJ1-1	TGTGCCAGCAGTTTTTCATATTTCGCTGAAGCTTTCTTT	CASSFSYFAEAFF
TRBV20-1	-	14	-	TRBJ2-5	TGCAGTGCTGGGGGTAACACGGTCGGGGAGACCCAGTACTTC	CSAGGNTVGETQYF
TRBV5-1	-	13	-	TRBJ2-3	TGCGCCAGCAGACAGGAGGTTGCAGATACGCAGTATTTT	CASRQEVADTQYF
TRBV6-5	-	15	TRBD1	TRBJ2-7	TGTGCCAGCAGGGACGGACAGGCCTACTCCTACGAGCAGTACTTC	CASRDGQAYSYEQYF
TRBV29-1	many	13	TRBD2	TRBJ2-7	TGCAGCGTTGACAGCGGGAGCGCCTACGAGCAGTACTTC	CSVDSGSAYEQYF
TRBV6-6	few	13	-	TRBJ2-7	TGTGCCAGCGGTCAGGACAGCTACTACGAGCAGTACTTC	CASGQDSYYEQYF
TRBV2	-	15	TRBD1	TRBJ1-4	TGTGCCAGCAGTGTTAAGGGGGCCGCCCCGGAAAAACTGTTTTTT	CASSVKGAAPEKLFF
TRBV12-3/TRBV12-4	-	13	-	TRBJ1-1	TGTGCCAGCAACACGGGCCTGAACACTGAAGCTTTCTTT	CASNTGLNTEAFF
TRBV12-3/TRBV12-4	-	16	-	TRBJ2-1	TGTGCCAGCAGTTTGATGGGAGGCCCCAGATACAATGAGCAGTTCTTC	CASSLMGGPRYNEQFF
TRBV20-1	-	13	TRBD2	TRBJ2-1	TGCAGTGCTTCCGGGACTAGGCGGGATGAGCAGTTCTTC	CSASGTRRDEQFF
TRBV5-1	-	14	-	TRBJ1-2	TGCGCCAGCAGCTTGGGGGTCGGATACTATGGCTACACCTTC	CASSLGVGYYGYTF
TRBV7-3	-	13	-	TRBJ2-1	TGTGCCAGCAGCCGAGGGGCAGGGGCTGAGCAGTTCTTC	CASSRGAGAEQFF
TRBV9	many	17	TRBD2	TRBJ2-1	TGTGCCAGCAGCGTAGAGCTCGGGACTAGCGGGCTCAATGAGCAGTTCTTC	CASSVELGTSGLNEQFF
TRBV11-2	-	15	-	TRBJ2-3	TGTGCCAGCAGCTTAGATACGTGGGTTACAGATACGCAGTATTTT	CASSLDTWVTDTQYF
TRBV5-1	-	15	-	TRBJ2-7	TGCGCCAGCAGCTTGGGACAGTTGGAAGTTGGCACCGAGTACTTC	CASSLGQLEVGTEYF
TRBV28	-	13	TRBD1	TRBJ1-5	TGTGCCACCAGACAGGGGTACAATCAGCCCCAGCATTTT	CATRQGYNQPQHF
TRBV6-5	few	15	-	TRBJ2-4	TGTGCCAGCAGTTACCTTGGGACGGGGAAAAACATTCAGTACTTC	CASSYLGTGKNIQYF
TRBV2	-	17	TRBD1	TRBJ1-6	TGTGCCAGCAGTTCCGGGACAGCTAGCTCCTATAATTCACCCCTCCACTTT	CASSSGTASSYNSPLHF
TRBV7-2	-	14	-	TRBJ1-2	TGTGCCAGCAGCTTATTGCGGGTTGGGTATGGCTACACCTTC	CASSLLRVGYGYTF
TRBV20-1	-	14	-	TRBJ1-2	TGCAGCTCTAATGTGGCAGAACCAAACTATGGCTACACCTTC	CSSNVAEPNYGYTF